Following are 19 T cell receptor beta chains from one sample sequenced in a study of OX40 agonist ivuxolimab in advanced cancers. Sequencing was performed with immunoSEQ multiplex PCR; in TCRdb, only in-frame clones are kept and a portion is missing. The table records nearly 25,000 clones, roughly 77% of them present only once. The sample here was CD4+ or CD8+ T cells sorted from blood, taken in a trial of the OX40 agonist ivuxolimab. These receptors came from an adult with an advanced solid tumor such as melanoma, head and neck, liver or kidney cancer.

The chain is built from TRBV28 and TRBJ2-1, with 7 bases aligning to TRBD2. Trimming cost V 8 bases and J 2 bases; bases outside gene matches: 9. CDR3 length: 15 residues. The germline CDR1 and CDR2 sequences are MDHEN and SYDVKM. CDR3 sequence reads: CASHQKAGTYNEQFF. The CDR3 nucleotides read TGTGCCAGCCATCAAAAAGCGGGAACCTACAATGAGCAGTTCTTC.

CDR3 protein: CASGLEEMRTDTQYF. The CDR3 DNA follows: TGTGCTAGTGGTTTGGAGGAGATGAGGACAGATACGCAGTATTTT. This rearrangement joins TRBV12-5 to TRBJ2-3, with D uncertain. Germline V gene sequence: CDR1 LGHNT, CDR2 FRNRAP. This CDR3 region has 15 residues. The V gene lost 1 base and the J gene lost 3 bases, with 11 bases spanning the gap.

The chain links TRBV7-9 to TRBJ1-2; possibly TRBD1 for D (6 bases). This CDR3 is built from 14 residues. Deletions cut 5 bases from V and 4 bases from J, with 14 bases between. Per the germline V gene, CDR1 is SEHNR and CDR2 is FQNEAQ (reference sequence). The CDR3 loop reads CASSTQTGLYGYTF. In DNA, the CDR3 is TGTGCCAGCAGCACTCAGACAGGACTCTATGGCTACACCTTC.

The rearrangement joins TRBV5-1 to TRBJ2-5; 8 bases match TRBD2. The CDR3 is 16 amino acids. Germline CDR1 reads SGHRS; CDR2 reads YFSETQ. V lost 4 bases and J lost 1; bases outside the gene matches: 9. The CDR3 bases are TGCGCCAGCAGCCTCTCCTTACTAGCGGCCCAAGAGACCCAGTACTTC. Encoded protein: CASSLSLLAAQETQYF.

The rearrangement links TRBV7-2 to TRBJ2-2; 7 bases are a match to TRBD2. CDR1 is SGHTA and CDR2 is FQGNSA in the germline V gene. The CDR3 loop spans 16 amino acids. Trimming removed 2 bases from V and 3 bases from J; junction bases left unmatched: 6. CDR3 in amino acids: CASSLKAGVYTGELFF. CDR3 DNA: TGTGCCAGCAGCTTAAAGGCGGGAGTGTACACCGGGGAGCTGTTTTTT.

Comment on this clone: Other DNA sequences from this sample encode an identical CDR3 as well. The chain joins TRBV6-1 to TRBJ1-3; D uncertain. The germline CDR1 and CDR2 sequences are MNHNS and SASEGT. The length of the CDR3 is 15 residues. The V and J ends lost 3 bases and 2 bases respectively, with 11 bases between them. The CDR3 DNA is TGTGCCAGCAGTGAGCAAGGGAGGGCTGGAAACACCATATATTTT. Its translation is CASSEQGRAGNTIYF.

V and J are TRBV30 and TRBJ1-1; D unclear. V was shortened by 1 base and J by 5 bases, with 14 bases between the two germline ends. Germline CDR1 and CDR2: GTSNPN and SVGIG (reference sequence). The CDR3 contains 14 residues. Here the CDR3 DNA reads TGTGCCTGGAGTGGTGGAGCGGACGGGACTGAAGCTTTCTTT. It specifies CAWSGGADGTEAFF.

The V and J genes are TRBV6-5 and TRBJ1-5; 9 nucleotides agree with TRBD1. CDR1 is MNHEY, CDR2 SVGAGI, per germline. The CDR3 loop spans 16 amino acids. V trimming: 4 bases; J trimming: 2 bases; junction bases outside the gene matches: 6. In nucleotides, the CDR3 is TGTGCCAGCAGTTCAAACAGGGGGCAGGGCAATCAGCCCCAGCATTTT. Translation gives CASSSNRGQGNQPQHF.

A few counts support this clone. This chain connects TRBV25-1 to TRBJ1-6, with D uncertain. This CDR3 contains 14 residues. Per germline, CDR1 MGHDK and CDR2 SYGVNS. Trimming removed 10 bases from V and 5 bases from J, with 15 bases in between. CDR3 coding DNA: TGTGCCACCCAGAAAAACGGAAATAATTCACCCCTCCACTTT. Its translation: CATQKNGNNSPLHF.

V is TRBV28 and J is TRBJ2-1, with 9 bases that match TRBD1. Germline V gene sequence: CDR1 MDHEN, CDR2 SYDVKM. This CDR3 spans 16 amino acids. J was trimmed by 6 bases and V by 4 bases; bases with no gene match: 10. CDR3 residues: CASSSQDRGRSNEQFF. CDR3 nucleotides: TGTGCCAGCAGTTCACAGGACAGGGGAAGATCCAATGAGCAGTTCTTC.

A few counts support this clone. J is TRBJ2-7 and V is TRBV5-1; no clear D. With 4 bases removed from V and 6 bases from J, the gap between germline ends came to 11 bases. CDR1 is SGHRS, CDR2 YFSETQ, per germline. The CDR3 consists of 12 residues. The CDR3 sequence: CASSPNNIEQYF. CDR3 nucleotide sequence: TGCGCCAGCAGCCCGAACAATATCGAGCAGTACTTC.

The chain joins TRBV6-6 to TRBJ2-7; 9 nucleotides agree with TRBD1. The J segment lost 3 bases and the V segment lost 10 bases, leaving 4 bases of the junction unmatched. Per the germline V gene, CDR1 is MNHNY and CDR2 is SVGAGI (reference sequence). The CDR3 sequence is 12 residues long. The CDR3 sequence is CAMGQGLYEQYF. Written as DNA, the CDR3 is TGTGCCATGGGACAGGGCCTCTACGAGCAGTACTTC.

The J gene is TRBJ2-5, the V gene TRBV5-1, with TRBD1 matching 8 bases. This CDR3 has 14 amino acids. The V gene end was trimmed by 4 bases and the J gene end by 2 bases; junction bases not matched to a gene: 4. From germline, CDR1 is SGHRS and CDR2 YFSETQ. The CDR3 spells CASSADRGQETQYF. CDR3 in DNA: TGCGCCAGCAGCGCAGACAGGGGACAAGAGACCCAGTACTTC.

This rearrangement joins TRBV19 to TRBJ1-5, with 9 bases fitting TRBD1. Germline CDR1 reads LNHDA; CDR2 reads SQIVND (reference sequence). The V gene end was trimmed by 3 bases and the J gene end by 7 bases; junction bases not matched to a gene: 4. CDR3 length equals 14 residues. The CDR3: CASSMGQGGQPQHF. The CDR3 nucleotides read TGTGCCAGTAGTATGGGACAGGGAGGCCAGCCCCAGCATTTT.

J is TRBJ2-2 and V is TRBV5-1, with 8 bases lining up with TRBD2. The V segment lost 5 bases and the J segment 4 bases; nucleotides outside the gene matches: 7. The CDR3 is 15 residues long. CDR1 and CDR2 from the germline V gene are SGHRS and YFSETQ. DNA of the CDR3: TGCGCCAGCAGGTCGGGCGGGGGGCCCACCGGGGAGCTGTTTTTT. Its translation: CASRSGGGPTGELFF.

The chain links TRBV4-3 to TRBJ2-1; 8 positions match TRBD2. V trimming: 0 bases; J trimming: 7 bases; junction bases outside the gene matches: 8. This CDR3 is built from 16 residues. Looked up from germline, CDR1 is LGHNA and CDR2 is YSLEER. For the CDR3, the DNA is TGCGCCAGCAGCCAAGATTTCCGCCTAGCGGGTAATGAGCAGTTCTTC. Protein sequence: CASSQDFRLAGNEQFF.

The chain couples TRBV19 to TRBJ1-2; TRBD1 matches 8 bases. Germline CDR1 reads LNHDA; CDR2 reads SQIVND (reference sequence). The CDR3 has 14 amino acids. With V trimmed by 3 bases and J by 8 bases, 8 bases remained unmatched. The CDR3 protein is CASSIGRGRRGYTF. The CDR3 nucleotides read TGTGCCAGTAGTATTGGCAGGGGGCGCAGAGGCTACACCTTC.

The chain carries TRBV29-1 and TRBJ2-7; tentative D call: TRBD1 (5 bases). The CDR3 covers 15 residues. The V end lost 4 bases, the J end lost 2 bases, and 18 bases lay between the germline ends. Germline V gene data show CDR1 as SQVTM and CDR2 as ANQGSEA. CDR3 region: CSVGGQAINTYEQYF. In nucleotides, the CDR3 is TGCAGCGTTGGGGGCCAGGCGATTAACACCTACGAGCAGTACTTC.

This clone was detected only a few times. The V call is TRBV6-4, the J call TRBJ2-6; 8 bases are shared with TRBD1. Germline trimming cut 3 bases from V and 3 bases from J; bases unmatched to any gene: 4. The CDR3 is 16 residues long. The V gene's germline CDR1 is MRHNA and CDR2 SNTAGT. CDR3 protein: CASSEDDRGGANVLTF. CDR3 bases: TGTGCCAGCAGTGAGGACGACAGGGGTGGGGCCAACGTCCTGACTTTC.